This record covers a single TCR beta chain. TCR beta VDJ combinations and CDR3 sequences were profiled from genomic DNA. TCRdb redid the calling of the reads with MiXCR, one entry per CDR3 protein. The data show about 210,000 distinct CDR3 sequences, 34% seen once. In germline, CDR1 is SNHLY, CDR2 FYNNEI. The CDR3 has 13 residues. Trimming stripped 6 bases from V and 5 bases from J, with 14 bases between. This record belongs to a study of CD8+CD57+ T cells in acquired aplastic anemia. The sample consisted of sorted CD4+, CD8+, or CD8+CD57+ T cells (not recorded which) from PBMCs. This TCR was recovered from a human donor in good health, serving as a control. The rearrangement joins TRBV2 to TRBJ2-7, with D tentatively TRBD1 (6 bases). CDR3: CASSKGERNEQYF. DNA of the CDR3: TGTGCCAGCAGCAAGGGGGAAAGGAACGAGCAGTACTTC.